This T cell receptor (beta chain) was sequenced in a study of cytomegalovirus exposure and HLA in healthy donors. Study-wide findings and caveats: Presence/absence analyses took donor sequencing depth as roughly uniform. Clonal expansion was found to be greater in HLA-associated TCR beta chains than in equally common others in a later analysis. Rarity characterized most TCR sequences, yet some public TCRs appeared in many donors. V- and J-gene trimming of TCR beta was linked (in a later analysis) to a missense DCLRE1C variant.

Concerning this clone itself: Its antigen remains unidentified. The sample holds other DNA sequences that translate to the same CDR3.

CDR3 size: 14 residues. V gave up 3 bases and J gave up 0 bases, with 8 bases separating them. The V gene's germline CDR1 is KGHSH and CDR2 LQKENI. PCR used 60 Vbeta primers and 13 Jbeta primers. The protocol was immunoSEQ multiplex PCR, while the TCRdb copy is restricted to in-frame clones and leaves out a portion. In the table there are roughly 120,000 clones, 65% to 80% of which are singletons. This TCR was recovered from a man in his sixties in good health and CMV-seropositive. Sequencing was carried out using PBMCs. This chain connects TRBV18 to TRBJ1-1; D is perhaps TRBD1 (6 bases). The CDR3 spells CASSPRGMNTEAFF. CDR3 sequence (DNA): TGTGCCAGCTCACCCAGGGGCATGAACACTGAAGCTTTCTTT.